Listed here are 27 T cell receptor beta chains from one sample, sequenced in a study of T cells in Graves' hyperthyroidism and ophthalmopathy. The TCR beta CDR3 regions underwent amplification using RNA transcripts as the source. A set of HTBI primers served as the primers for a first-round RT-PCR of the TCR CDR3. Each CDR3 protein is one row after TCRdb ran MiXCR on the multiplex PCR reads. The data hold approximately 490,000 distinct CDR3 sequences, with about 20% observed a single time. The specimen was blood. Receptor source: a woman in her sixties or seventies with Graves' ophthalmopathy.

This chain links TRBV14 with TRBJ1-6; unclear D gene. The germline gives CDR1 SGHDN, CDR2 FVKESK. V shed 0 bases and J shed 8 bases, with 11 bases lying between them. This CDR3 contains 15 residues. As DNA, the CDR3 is TGTGCCAGCAGCCAAGAACCGGGTCCTTATTCACCCCTCCACTTT. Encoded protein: CASSQEPGPYSPLHF.

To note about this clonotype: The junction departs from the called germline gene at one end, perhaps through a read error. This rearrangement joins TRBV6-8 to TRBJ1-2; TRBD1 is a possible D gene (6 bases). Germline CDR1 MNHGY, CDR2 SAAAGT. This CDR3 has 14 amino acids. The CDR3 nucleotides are TGTGTCAGCACTTACAGGGAGTTTACTGGTGGCTACACCTTC. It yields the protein CVSTYREFTGGYTF.

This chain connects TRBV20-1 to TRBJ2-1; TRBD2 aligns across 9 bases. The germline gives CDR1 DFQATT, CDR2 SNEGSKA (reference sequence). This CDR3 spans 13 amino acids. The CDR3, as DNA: TGCAGCCCTTCTAGCGGGATCTACAATGAGCAGTTCTTC. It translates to CSPSSGIYNEQFF.

The CDR3 DNA follows: TGTGCCAGCAGTGAACGGGGCTACTCTAGCGGGGCCCAGTTCTTC. Protein product: CASSERGYSSGAQFF. This chain uses TRBV6-1 with TRBJ2-5, with 9 bases lining up with TRBD2. The end of the DNA fits TRBJ2-1 better, so the J call may be wrong. Germline CDR1 MNHNS, CDR2 SASEGT. The CDR3 has 15 amino acids.

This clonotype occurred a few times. The CDR3 DNA reads as TGCGCCAGCAGCTTGGATACGGCCGGGACCCAGTACTTC. Amino acid sequence: CASSLDTAGTQYF. The chain employs TRBV5-1 and TRBJ2-5; D is ambiguous. Looked up from germline, CDR1 is SGHRS and CDR2 is YFSETQ. V was pared by 0 bases and J by 7 bases, with 10 bases between. The CDR3 consists of 13 residues.

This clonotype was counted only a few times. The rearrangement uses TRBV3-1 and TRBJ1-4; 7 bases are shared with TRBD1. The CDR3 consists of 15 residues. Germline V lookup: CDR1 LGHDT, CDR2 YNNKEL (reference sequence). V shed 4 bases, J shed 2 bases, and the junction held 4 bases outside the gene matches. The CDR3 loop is CASSPSRGTNEKLFF. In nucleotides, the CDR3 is TGTGCCAGCAGCCCCAGCAGGGGGACTAATGAAAAACTGTTTTTT.

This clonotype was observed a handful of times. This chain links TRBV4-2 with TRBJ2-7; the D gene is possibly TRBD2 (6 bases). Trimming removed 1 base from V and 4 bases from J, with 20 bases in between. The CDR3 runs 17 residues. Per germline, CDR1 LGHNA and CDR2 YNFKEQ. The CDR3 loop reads CASSQVPGLAMGYEQYF. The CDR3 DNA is TGTGCCAGCAGCCAAGTACCAGGGCTAGCGATGGGTTACGAGCAGTACTTC.

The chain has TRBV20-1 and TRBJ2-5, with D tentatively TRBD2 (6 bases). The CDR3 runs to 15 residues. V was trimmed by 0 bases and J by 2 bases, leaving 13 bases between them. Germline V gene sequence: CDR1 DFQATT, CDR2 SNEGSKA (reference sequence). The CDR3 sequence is CSARDYRDFQETQYF. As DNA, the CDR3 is TGCAGTGCTAGAGACTATAGGGACTTTCAAGAGACCCAGTACTTC.

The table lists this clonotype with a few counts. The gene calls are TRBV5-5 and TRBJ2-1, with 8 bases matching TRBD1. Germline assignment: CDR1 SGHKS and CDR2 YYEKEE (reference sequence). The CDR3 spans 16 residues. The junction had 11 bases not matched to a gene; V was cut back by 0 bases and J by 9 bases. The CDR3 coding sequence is TGTGCCAGCAGCTTGGGCGAAGGACAGGGAAGTCGTGAGCAGTTCTTC. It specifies CASSLGEGQGSREQFF.

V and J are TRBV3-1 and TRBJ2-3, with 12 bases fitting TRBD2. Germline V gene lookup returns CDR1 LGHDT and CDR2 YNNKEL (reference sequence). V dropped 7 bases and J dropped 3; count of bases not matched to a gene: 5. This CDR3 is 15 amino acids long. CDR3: CASTRTSGMTDTQYF. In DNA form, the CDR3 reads TGTGCCAGCACCAGGACTAGCGGGATGACAGATACGCAGTATTTT.

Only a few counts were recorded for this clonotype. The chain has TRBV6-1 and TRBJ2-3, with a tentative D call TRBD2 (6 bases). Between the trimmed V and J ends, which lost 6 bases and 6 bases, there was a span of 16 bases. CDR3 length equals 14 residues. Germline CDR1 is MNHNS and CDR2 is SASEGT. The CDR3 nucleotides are TGTGCCAGCAGCCGCGGGGACCTTATTGATACGCAGTATTTT. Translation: CASSRGDLIDTQYF.

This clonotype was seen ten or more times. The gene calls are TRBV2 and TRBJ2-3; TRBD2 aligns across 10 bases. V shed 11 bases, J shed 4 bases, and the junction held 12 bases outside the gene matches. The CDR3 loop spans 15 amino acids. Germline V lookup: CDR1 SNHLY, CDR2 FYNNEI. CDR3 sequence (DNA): TGTGCCGTCAAGGTCGCTAGCGGGAGTGCAGATACGCAGTATTTT. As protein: CAVKVASGSADTQYF.

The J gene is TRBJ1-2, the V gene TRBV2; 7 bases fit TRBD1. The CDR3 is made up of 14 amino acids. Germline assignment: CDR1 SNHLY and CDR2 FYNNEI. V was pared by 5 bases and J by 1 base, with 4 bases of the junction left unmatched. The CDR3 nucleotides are TGTGCCAGCAGTCTCCGACAGGGTAACTATGGCTACACCTTC. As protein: CASSLRQGNYGYTF.

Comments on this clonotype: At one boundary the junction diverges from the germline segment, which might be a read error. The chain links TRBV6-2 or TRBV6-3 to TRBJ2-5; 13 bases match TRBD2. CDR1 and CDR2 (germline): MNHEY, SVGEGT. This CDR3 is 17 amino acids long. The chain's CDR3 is CASSLTSGLAGYVTRYF. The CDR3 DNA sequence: TGTGCCAGCAGTTTAACGTCGGGACTAGCGGGATACGTGACCCGGTACTTC.

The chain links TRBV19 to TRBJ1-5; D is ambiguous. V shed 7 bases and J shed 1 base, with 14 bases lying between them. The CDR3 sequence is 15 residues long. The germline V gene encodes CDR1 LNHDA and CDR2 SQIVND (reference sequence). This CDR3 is CASIPAVGSNQPQHF. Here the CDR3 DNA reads TGTGCCAGTATCCCCGCAGTGGGGAGCAATCAGCCCCAGCATTTT.

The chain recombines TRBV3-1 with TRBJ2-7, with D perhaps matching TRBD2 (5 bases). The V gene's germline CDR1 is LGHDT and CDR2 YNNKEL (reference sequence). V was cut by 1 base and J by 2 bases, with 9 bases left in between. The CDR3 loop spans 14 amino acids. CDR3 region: CASSQASRAYEQYF. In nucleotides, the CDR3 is TGTGCCAGCAGCCAAGCTAGCCGGGCCTACGAGCAGTACTTC.

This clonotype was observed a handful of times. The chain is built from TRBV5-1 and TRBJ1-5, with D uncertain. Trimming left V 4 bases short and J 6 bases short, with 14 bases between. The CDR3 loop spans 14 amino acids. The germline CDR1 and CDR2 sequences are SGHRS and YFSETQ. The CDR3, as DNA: TGCGCCAGCAGCCCCTACCCAAGGGCTCAGCCCCAGCATTTT. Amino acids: CASSPYPRAQPQHF.

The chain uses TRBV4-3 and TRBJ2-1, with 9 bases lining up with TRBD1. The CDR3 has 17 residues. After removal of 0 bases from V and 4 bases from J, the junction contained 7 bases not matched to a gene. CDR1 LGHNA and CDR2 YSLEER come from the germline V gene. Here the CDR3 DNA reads TGCGCCAGCAGCCAAGAGGGACAGGGACTTGGGTACAATGAGCAGTTCTTC. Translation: CASSQEGQGLGYNEQFF.

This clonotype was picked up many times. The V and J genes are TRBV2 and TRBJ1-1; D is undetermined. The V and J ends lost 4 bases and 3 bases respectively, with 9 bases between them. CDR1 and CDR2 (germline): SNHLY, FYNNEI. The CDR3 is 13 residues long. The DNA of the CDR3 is TGTGCCAGCAGTGCGCGAGGCGACACTGAAGCTTTCTTT. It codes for CASSARGDTEAFF.

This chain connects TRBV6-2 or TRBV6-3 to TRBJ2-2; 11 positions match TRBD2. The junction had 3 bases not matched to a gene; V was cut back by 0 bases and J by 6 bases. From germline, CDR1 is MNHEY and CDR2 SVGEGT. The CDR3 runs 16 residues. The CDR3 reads CASSYSSGRGPGELFF. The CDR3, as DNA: TGTGCCAGCAGTTACTCTAGCGGGAGGGGCCCCGGGGAGCTGTTTTTT.

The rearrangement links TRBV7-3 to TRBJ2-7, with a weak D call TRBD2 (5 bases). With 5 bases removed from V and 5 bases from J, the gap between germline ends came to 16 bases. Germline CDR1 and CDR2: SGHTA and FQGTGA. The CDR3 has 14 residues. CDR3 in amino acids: CASSPSGSGNEQYF. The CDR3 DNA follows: TGTGCCAGCAGCCCCTCGGGGTCGGGAAACGAGCAGTACTTC. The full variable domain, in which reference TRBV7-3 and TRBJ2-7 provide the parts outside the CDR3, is GAGVSQTPSNKVTEKGKYVELRCDPISGHTALYWYRQSLGQGPEFLIYFQGTGAADDSGLPNDRFFAVRPEGSVSTLKIQRTERGDSAVYLCASSPSGSGNEQYFGPGTRLTVT.

The DNA of the CDR3 is TGTGCCAGCATGTTAACGGACGGGAACACTGAAGCTTTCTTT. This codes for CASMLTDGNTEAFF. This chain links TRBV2 with TRBJ1-1; D is undetermined. V was pared by 7 bases and J by 1 base, with 13 bases between. The V gene's germline CDR1 is SNHLY and CDR2 FYNNEI. The CDR3 is made up of 14 amino acids. Complete variable domain (other parts from reference TRBV2 and TRBJ1-1): EPEVTQTPSHQVTQMGQEVILRCVPISNHLYFYWYRQILGQKVEFLVSFYNNEISEKSEIFDDQFSVERPDGSNFTLKIRSTKLEDSAMYFCASMLTDGNTEAFFGQGTRLTVV.

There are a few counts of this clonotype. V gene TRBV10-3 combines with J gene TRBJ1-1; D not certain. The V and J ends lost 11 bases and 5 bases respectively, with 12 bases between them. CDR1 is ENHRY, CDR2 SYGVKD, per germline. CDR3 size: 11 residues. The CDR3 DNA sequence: TGTGCCTCCCAGTCTGGAACTGAAGCTTTCTTT. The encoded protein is CASQSGTEAFF.

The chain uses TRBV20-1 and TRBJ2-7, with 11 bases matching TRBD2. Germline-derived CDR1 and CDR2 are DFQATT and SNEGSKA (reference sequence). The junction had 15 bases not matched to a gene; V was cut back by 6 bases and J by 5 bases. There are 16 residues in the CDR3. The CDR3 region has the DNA TGCAGTGCCCAAGACCCAACTAGCGGGAGCCTCAACGAGCAGTACTTC. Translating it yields CSAQDPTSGSLNEQYF.

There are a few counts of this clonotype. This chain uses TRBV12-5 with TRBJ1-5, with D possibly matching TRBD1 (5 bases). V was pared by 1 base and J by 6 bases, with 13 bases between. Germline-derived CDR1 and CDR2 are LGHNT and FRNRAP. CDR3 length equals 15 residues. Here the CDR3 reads CASGLGQGFLQPQHF. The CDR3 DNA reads TGTGCTAGTGGTTTGGGGCAGGGTTTTCTTCAGCCCCAGCATTTT.

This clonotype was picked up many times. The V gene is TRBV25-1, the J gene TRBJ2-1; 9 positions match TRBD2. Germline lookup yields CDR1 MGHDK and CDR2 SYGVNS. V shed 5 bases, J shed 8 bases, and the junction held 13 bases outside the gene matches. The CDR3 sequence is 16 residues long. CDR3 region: CASSTAGGLYYYEQFF. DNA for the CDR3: TGTGCCAGCAGTACGGCGGGAGGGTTGTACTATTATGAGCAGTTCTTC.

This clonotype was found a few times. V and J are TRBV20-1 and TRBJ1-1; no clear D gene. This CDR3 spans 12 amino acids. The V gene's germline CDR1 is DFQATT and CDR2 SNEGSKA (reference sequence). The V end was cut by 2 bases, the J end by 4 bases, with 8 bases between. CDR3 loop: CSARLEITEAFF. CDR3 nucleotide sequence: TGCAGTGCTAGACTGGAGATCACTGAAGCTTTCTTT.